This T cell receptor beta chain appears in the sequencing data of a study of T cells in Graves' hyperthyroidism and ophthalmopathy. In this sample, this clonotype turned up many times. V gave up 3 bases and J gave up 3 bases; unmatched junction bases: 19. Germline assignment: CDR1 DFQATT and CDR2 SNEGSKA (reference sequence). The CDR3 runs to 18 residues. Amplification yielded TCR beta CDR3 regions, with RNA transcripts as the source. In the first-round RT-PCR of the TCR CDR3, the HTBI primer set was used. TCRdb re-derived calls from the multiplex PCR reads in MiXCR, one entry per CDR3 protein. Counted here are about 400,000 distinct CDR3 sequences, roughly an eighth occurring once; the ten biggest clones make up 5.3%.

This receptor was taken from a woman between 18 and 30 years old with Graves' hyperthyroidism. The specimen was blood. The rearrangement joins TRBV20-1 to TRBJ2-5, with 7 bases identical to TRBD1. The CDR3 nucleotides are TGCAGTGCTAGTGATACAGGGGCGGTCGGGCGTAGGGAAGAGACCCAGTACTTC. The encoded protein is CSASDTGAVGRREETQYF.